The rows below give T cell receptor beta chains drawn from one sample of a study of T cell responses to AZD1222 COVID-19 vaccine. The method was immunoSEQ multiplex PCR; TCRdb's version includes in-frame clones alone and lacks a portion of them. The top ten hold roughly 1.8% of the sample, which has some 200,000 clones, 94% seen once. Source: peripheral blood, taken 28 days after the second dose of the MenACWY control vaccine. The receptors were sampled from an adult who received the MenACWY meningococcal vaccine as a control. Both conserved end residues are part of each CDR3. D genes are given only for firm matches. Part of the rows lack a size; the others show once, few, many or a class for expanded clones.

J gene: TRBJ1-5; clone size: -; D gene: -; V gene: TRBV4-2; CDR3 length: 15; CDR3 DNA: TGTGCCAGCAGCCAAACCGGGACCGATAATCAGCCCCAGCATTTT; CDR3 protein: CASSQTGTDNQPQHF
J gene: TRBJ2-7; clone size: once; D gene: -; V gene: TRBV14; CDR3 length: 14; CDR3 DNA: TGTGCCAGCAGCCAGGCGGGACAGACCTACGAGCAGTACTTC; CDR3 protein: CASSQAGQTYEQYF
J gene: TRBJ2-5; clone size: -; D gene: -; V gene: TRBV28; CDR3 length: 14; CDR3 DNA: TGTGCCAGCAGTTTCTTGTCCCGGGGAGAGACCCAGTACTTC; CDR3 protein: CASSFLSRGETQYF
J gene: TRBJ2-7; clone size: -; D gene: TRBD2; V gene: TRBV3-1/TRBV3-2; CDR3 length: 17; CDR3 DNA: TGTGCCAGCAGCCAAGATAGGGCTAGCGGGGGGGACTACGAGCAGTACTTC; CDR3 protein: CASSQDRASGGDYEQYF
J gene: TRBJ1-1; clone size: -; D gene: -; V gene: TRBV9; CDR3 length: 13; CDR3 DNA: TGTGCCAGCAGCGAAGGGGACATCACTGAAGCTTTCTTT; CDR3 protein: CASSEGDITEAFF
J gene: TRBJ2-7; clone size: once; D gene: -; V gene: TRBV4-3; CDR3 length: 15; CDR3 DNA: TGCGCCAGCAGCCAAGATGTAGGGGTGTTCTACGAGCAGTACTTC; CDR3 protein: CASSQDVGVFYEQYF
J gene: TRBJ1-2; clone size: -; D gene: -; V gene: TRBV7-9; CDR3 length: 15; CDR3 DNA: TGTGCCAGCAGCCGCCCGGACGGATCTAACTATGGCTACACCTTC; CDR3 protein: CASSRPDGSNYGYTF
J gene: TRBJ1-1; clone size: -; D gene: -; V gene: TRBV5-1; CDR3 length: 15; CDR3 DNA: TGCGCCAGCAGCTTTGTGAGGGCGGGGGTCTCTGAAGCTTTCTTT; CDR3 protein: CASSFVRAGVSEAFF
J gene: TRBJ2-7; clone size: -; D gene: -; V gene: TRBV27; CDR3 length: 19; CDR3 DNA: TGTGCCAGCAGTCTCCGTTATAACCGGGACTCAGGGGGGTACTACGAGCAGTACTTC; CDR3 protein: CASSLRYNRDSGGYYEQYF
J gene: TRBJ2-3; clone size: few; D gene: TRBD2; V gene: TRBV2; CDR3 length: 15; CDR3 DNA: TGTGCCAGCAGTGAGCCGGGACTAGACACAGATACGCAGTATTTT; CDR3 protein: CASSEPGLDTDTQYF
J gene: TRBJ1-2; clone size: -; D gene: -; V gene: TRBV12-3/TRBV12-4; CDR3 length: 13; CDR3 DNA: TGTGCCAGCAGTACCCCGGGGCGGGAAGGCTACACCTTC; CDR3 protein: CASSTPGREGYTF
J gene: TRBJ1-1; clone size: -; D gene: -; V gene: TRBV5-5; CDR3 length: 14; CDR3 DNA: TGTGCCAGCAGCTTGGCGGGGGGCAGCACTGAAGCTTTCTTT; CDR3 protein: CASSLAGGSTEAFF
J gene: TRBJ2-5; clone size: -; D gene: -; V gene: TRBV6-5; CDR3 length: 14; CDR3 DNA: TGTGCCAGCAGTTACTCCAGGGCCCAAGAGACCCAGTACTTC; CDR3 protein: CASSYSRAQETQYF
J gene: TRBJ1-6; clone size: -; D gene: -; V gene: TRBV5-1; CDR3 length: 15; CDR3 DNA: TGCGCCAGCAGCTTGGAGGGGACTGGGAATTCACCCCTCCACTTT; CDR3 protein: CASSLEGTGNSPLHF
J gene: TRBJ2-3; clone size: -; D gene: -; V gene: TRBV5-4; CDR3 length: 16; CDR3 DNA: TGTGCCAGCAGCTTGGGGGCCTGGGGGATCACAGATACGCAGTATTTT; CDR3 protein: CASSLGAWGITDTQYF
J gene: TRBJ2-7; clone size: once; D gene: -; V gene: TRBV6-4; CDR3 length: 10; CDR3 DNA: TGTGCCAGCACCACCGGCGAGCAGTACTTC; CDR3 protein: CASTTGEQYF
J gene: TRBJ2-7; clone size: -; D gene: TRBD2; V gene: TRBV19; CDR3 length: 15; CDR3 DNA: TGTGCCAGTAGTATAGTTGCGGGAGACTTCGACGAGCAGTACTTC; CDR3 protein: CASSIVAGDFDEQYF
J gene: TRBJ2-7; clone size: -; D gene: -; V gene: TRBV5-1; CDR3 length: 15; CDR3 DNA: TGCGCCAGCAGCTTGGGTAGCGGAAACTCCTACGAGCAGTACTTC; CDR3 protein: CASSLGSGNSYEQYF
J gene: TRBJ2-1; clone size: -; D gene: -; V gene: TRBV6-4; CDR3 length: 14; CDR3 DNA: TGTGCCAGCAGTGAGTCAATAGATTTCAATGAGCAGTTCTTC; CDR3 protein: CASSESIDFNEQFF
J gene: TRBJ1-4; clone size: once; D gene: TRBD1; V gene: TRBV9; CDR3 length: 15; CDR3 DNA: TGTGCCAGCAGCGTAGGACAGGGGCCTAATGAAAAACTGTTTTTT; CDR3 protein: CASSVGQGPNEKLFF
J gene: TRBJ1-1; clone size: -; D gene: -; V gene: TRBV9; CDR3 length: 14; CDR3 DNA: TGTGCCAGCAGCGCCGCCGGAGGGGACACTGAAGCTTTCTTT; CDR3 protein: CASSAAGGDTEAFF
J gene: TRBJ2-1; clone size: -; D gene: TRBD2; V gene: TRBV10-3; CDR3 length: 21; CDR3 DNA: TGTGCCATCAGTGGGGGACAGTTTACCGGGACTAGCGGAAGCTCCTACAATGAGCAGTTCTTC; CDR3 protein: CAISGGQFTGTSGSSYNEQFF
J gene: TRBJ1-1; clone size: -; D gene: -; V gene: TRBV12-3/TRBV12-4; CDR3 length: 12; CDR3 DNA: TGTGCCAGCAGTTCTATGTCCACTGAAGCTTTCTTT; CDR3 protein: CASSSMSTEAFF
J gene: TRBJ2-3; clone size: -; D gene: -; V gene: TRBV5-4; CDR3 length: 14; CDR3 DNA: TGTGCCAGCAGCTTGCAGGGTCCCACAGATACGCAGTATTTT; CDR3 protein: CASSLQGPTDTQYF
J gene: TRBJ2-7; clone size: -; D gene: TRBD2; V gene: TRBV6-5; CDR3 length: 15; CDR3 DNA: TGTGCCAGCACCCCCGGAGGTGCGGGGGCCTACGAGCAGTACTTC; CDR3 protein: CASTPGGAGAYEQYF
J gene: TRBJ1-1; clone size: -; D gene: TRBD1; V gene: TRBV19; CDR3 length: 15; CDR3 DNA: TGTGCCAGTAGTATACGGGCAGGGGGTAACACTGAAGCTTTCTTT; CDR3 protein: CASSIRAGGNTEAFF
J gene: TRBJ2-7; clone size: -; D gene: TRBD1; V gene: TRBV7-8; CDR3 length: 13; CDR3 DNA: TGTGCCAGCAGCTCCAGGACAGGATTGGTCCAGTACTTC; CDR3 protein: CASSSRTGLVQYF
J gene: TRBJ2-2; clone size: -; D gene: TRBD1; V gene: TRBV7-2; CDR3 length: 14; CDR3 DNA: TGTGCCAGCAGCCCGGGACAGGGCACCGGGGAGCTGTTTTTT; CDR3 protein: CASSPGQGTGELFF
J gene: TRBJ1-2; clone size: -; D gene: TRBD1; V gene: TRBV28; CDR3 length: 13; CDR3 DNA: TGTGCCAGCAGCCTGACAGGGGCATTAGGCTACACCTTC; CDR3 protein: CASSLTGALGYTF
J gene: TRBJ2-2; clone size: -; D gene: -; V gene: TRBV3-1/TRBV3-2; CDR3 length: 14; CDR3 DNA: TGTGCCAGCAGCCACGAACAAAACACCGGGGAGCTGTTTTTT; CDR3 protein: CASSHEQNTGELFF
J gene: TRBJ2-2; clone size: -; D gene: TRBD1; V gene: TRBV30; CDR3 length: 14; CDR3 DNA: TGTGCCTGGAGTTACAGGGGGAACACCGGGGAGCTGTTTTTT; CDR3 protein: CAWSYRGNTGELFF
J gene: TRBJ2-7; clone size: -; D gene: -; V gene: TRBV5-1; CDR3 length: 15; CDR3 DNA: TGCGCCAGCAGCTTGGGGGTCAAGAGCTCCTACGAGCAGTACTTC; CDR3 protein: CASSLGVKSSYEQYF
J gene: TRBJ2-3; clone size: -; D gene: -; V gene: TRBV21-1; CDR3 length: 18; CDR3 DNA: TGTGCCAGCAGCAATAACCGACTGAGTAGCGCACGAGGAGATACGCAGTATTTT; CDR3 protein: CASSNNRLSSARGDTQYF
J gene: TRBJ2-7; clone size: -; D gene: TRBD1; V gene: TRBV5-4; CDR3 length: 14; CDR3 DNA: TGTGCCAGCAGACCGGGACAGGAACCCTACGAGCAGTACTTC; CDR3 protein: CASRPGQEPYEQYF
J gene: TRBJ2-3; clone size: -; D gene: TRBD2; V gene: TRBV6-1; CDR3 length: 18; CDR3 DNA: TGTGCCAGCAGTGAATCTCTGCTAGCGGGGGGGCTCGCGGATACGCAGTATTTT; CDR3 protein: CASSESLLAGGLADTQYF
J gene: TRBJ1-6; clone size: -; D gene: TRBD1; V gene: TRBV13; CDR3 length: 15; CDR3 DNA: TGTGCCAGCAGTGCGGGGACAGGGGGAGGATCACCCCTCCACTTT; CDR3 protein: CASSAGTGGGSPLHF
J gene: TRBJ1-1; clone size: -; D gene: -; V gene: TRBV10-3; CDR3 length: 12; CDR3 DNA: TGTGCCATCAGTCAGGAGAACACTGAAGCTTTCTTT; CDR3 protein: CAISQENTEAFF
J gene: TRBJ2-5; clone size: -; D gene: TRBD1; V gene: TRBV2; CDR3 length: 14; CDR3 DNA: TGTGCCAGCAGTGGGGGACAGGGGCTTGAAACCCAGTACTTC; CDR3 protein: CASSGGQGLETQYF
J gene: TRBJ2-1; clone size: -; D gene: TRBD2; V gene: TRBV9; CDR3 length: 15; CDR3 DNA: TGTGCCAGCAGCCCCGGACTAGCGGAAAACAATGAGCAGTTCTTC; CDR3 protein: CASSPGLAENNEQFF
J gene: TRBJ2-1; clone size: -; D gene: TRBD1; V gene: TRBV7-8; CDR3 length: 14; CDR3 DNA: TGTGCCAGCAGCTTAAGGGGGCCCTACAATGAGCAGTTCTTC; CDR3 protein: CASSLRGPYNEQFF
J gene: TRBJ1-5; clone size: once; D gene: TRBD1; V gene: TRBV6-5; CDR3 length: 15; CDR3 DNA: TGTGCCAGCAGTCTTCAGGGGGCTTACAATCAGCCCCAGCATTTT; CDR3 protein: CASSLQGAYNQPQHF
J gene: TRBJ2-2; clone size: -; D gene: -; V gene: TRBV6-2/TRBV6-3; CDR3 length: 13; CDR3 DNA: TGTGCCAGCAGTTCCAACGCGGACGGGGAGCTGTTTTTT; CDR3 protein: CASSSNADGELFF
J gene: TRBJ2-7; clone size: many; D gene: TRBD2; V gene: TRBV6-5; CDR3 length: 16; CDR3 DNA: TGTGCCAGCAGTTACGGCCGCCCAGCGGGAGGCTACGAGCAGTACTTC; CDR3 protein: CASSYGRPAGGYEQYF
J gene: TRBJ1-1; clone size: few; D gene: -; V gene: TRBV27; CDR3 length: 15; CDR3 DNA: TGTGCCAGCAGTGCGGAGACAGGAGGTTTATCCCGAGCTTTCTTT; CDR3 protein: CASSAETGGLSRAFF
J gene: TRBJ1-1; clone size: -; D gene: -; V gene: TRBV5-5; CDR3 length: 14; CDR3 DNA: TGTGCCAGCAGCTTGAGTACTCTTTCAACTGAAGCTTTCTTT; CDR3 protein: CASSLSTLSTEAFF
J gene: TRBJ2-7; clone size: -; D gene: TRBD2; V gene: TRBV9; CDR3 length: 15; CDR3 DNA: TGTGCCAGCAGCGTGGGGACTAGCGGAGGCTACGAGCAGTACTTC; CDR3 protein: CASSVGTSGGYEQYF
J gene: TRBJ2-7; clone size: once; D gene: -; V gene: TRBV30; CDR3 length: 12; CDR3 DNA: TGTGCCTCAGGGCAGGGCTCCTACGAGCAGTACTTC; CDR3 protein: CASGQGSYEQYF
J gene: TRBJ2-7; clone size: -; D gene: -; V gene: TRBV3-1/TRBV3-2; CDR3 length: 14; CDR3 DNA: TGTGCCAGCAGCCAACCCGGACCTTTAAGCGAGCAGTACTTC; CDR3 protein: CASSQPGPLSEQYF
J gene: TRBJ2-7; clone size: -; D gene: -; V gene: TRBV7-3; CDR3 length: 13; CDR3 DNA: TGTGCCAGCAGCATCTTCCCGTCCTACGAGCAGTACTTC; CDR3 protein: CASSIFPSYEQYF